This T cell receptor beta chain was captured by sequencing in a study of shared clonotypes between healthy human individuals. Whole-study findings and limits: With a handful of donors compared, about 5% of naive CD4 clonotypes were shared. Sorted-subset sequencing was shown by rarefaction to be incomplete despite large depth.

The CDR3 is 17 amino acids. Germline values: CDR1 LNHNV, CDR2 YYDKDF (reference sequence). V was trimmed by 0 bases and J by 1 base, leaving 12 bases between them. Note on this clone: Its antigen is still unknown.

Genomic DNA of each subset was evenly split across several immunoSEQ plates. In the study's own analysis: ImmunoSEQ output lacked quality scores and full-length reads, limiting matched filtering. This table comes from immunoSEQ multiplex PCR, and its TCRdb copy is limited to in-frame clones, with some not included. The D gene and trimming were derived from the DNA, and the V and J assignments and clone size from that table. The table has around 2,000,000 clones, about 95% seen once. CD8 cells classed as naive were CD45RO-negative and positively selected for CCR7, excluding terminally differentiated effector memory CD45RA+ cells.

The genes are TRBV15 and TRBJ2-2; D is ambiguous. The sequence came from a man between 18 and 29 years old in good health. The material sequenced was naive CD8+ T cells sorted from blood. CDR3 in amino acids: CATSRDPGLENTGELFF. CDR3 coding DNA: TGTGCCACCAGCAGAGACCCGGGTCTAGAGAACACCGGGGAGCTGTTTTTT.